This TCR beta chain was identified in a study of post-analysis software for immune sequencing data. Study findings and constraints: The study found TRBV5-6, TRBV5-1 and TRBV20-1 among five or six TRBV segments more frequent in patients than controls.

Every TCR beta cDNA library bore unique molecular identifiers. Each CDR3 protein is one row after TCRdb ran MiXCR on the PCR reads. The sample lists about 540,000 distinct CDR3 sequences; around a third were seen once. The CDR3 totals 15 residues. In germline, CDR1 is SGHTA, CDR2 FQGTGA. The V and J ends lost 4 bases and 2 bases respectively, with 14 bases between them. This clonotype was found a few times. As yet, its antigen is unknown. Sample: blood. The sequence came from a girl under 18 with multiple sclerosis. The J gene is TRBJ2-5, the V gene TRBV7-3; perhaps TRBD2 as D (6 bases). The CDR3 loop reads CASSSSIAVQETQYF. The CDR3 DNA reads as TGTGCCAGCAGCTCATCCATAGCGGTACAAGAGACCCAGTACTTC.